The next 16 T cell receptor beta chains were all read from a single sample in a study of blood T cell repertoires in COVID-19. The data were produced by immunoSEQ multiplex PCR, yet TCRdb's version contains in-frame clones alone and is incomplete. The sample holds more than 250,000 clones, around 82% seen once. Sequencing used peripheral blood. These receptors originate from a human donor in a cohort sampled during active COVID-19.

This rearrangement joins TRBV18 to TRBJ1-5; no reliable D call. Trimming stripped 4 bases from V and 2 bases from J, with 9 bases between. The CDR3 spans 14 residues. From germline, CDR1 is KGHSH and CDR2 LQKENI. CDR3 in amino acids: CASSRTLGNQPQHF. The CDR3 DNA follows: TGTGCCAGCTCACGAACTCTGGGCAATCAGCCCCAGCATTTT. The variable domain in full, completed from reference TRBV18 and TRBJ1-5, reads NAGVMQNPRHLVRRRGQEARLRCSPMKGHSHVYWYRQLPEEGLKFMVYLQKENIIDESGMPKERFSAEFPKEGPSILRIQQVVRGDSAAYFCASSRTLGNQPQHFGDGTRLSIL.

The chain links TRBV19 to TRBJ1-1; D unresolved. This CDR3 has 11 residues. With 7 bases removed from V and 7 bases from J, the gap between germline ends came to 10 bases. The V gene's germline CDR1 is LNHDA and CDR2 SQIVND (reference sequence). The CDR3 DNA follows: TGTGCCAGTACCCGCTCGGGTGAAGCTTTCTTT. Protein product: CASTRSGEAFF. The full variable domain, rest sourced from reference TRBV19 and TRBJ1-1, is DGGITQSPKYLFRKEGQNVTLSCEQNLNHDAMYWYRQDPGQGLRLIYYSQIVNDFQKGDIAEGYSVSREKKESFPLTVTSAQKNPTAFYLCASTRSGEAFFGQGTRLTVV.

The genes are TRBV18 and TRBJ2-7, with D possibly TRBD2 on 5 matching bases. This CDR3 is built from 14 residues. Germline V gene sequence: CDR1 KGHSH, CDR2 LQKENI. V was cut by 3 bases and J by 6 bases, with 15 bases left in between. CDR3 sequence: CASSPSGLIGEQYF. In DNA, the CDR3 is TGTGCCAGCTCACCCAGCGGACTGATCGGCGAGCAGTACTTC.

V and J are TRBV5-1 and TRBJ2-3; 13 positions agree with TRBD2. The ends lost 3 bases at V and 4 bases at J; junction bases unmatched: 8. The length of the CDR3 is 17 residues. The V gene's germline CDR1 is SGHRS and CDR2 YFSETQ. The CDR3 reads CASSWGLAGLGADTQYF. CDR3 nucleotide sequence: TGCGCCAGCAGCTGGGGACTAGCGGGGTTAGGGGCAGATACGCAGTATTTT.

The genes are TRBV3-1 (or the pseudogene TRBV3-2) and TRBJ1-4; the D is unclear. Between the trimmed V and J ends, which lost 4 bases and 7 bases, there was a span of 10 bases. Germline V gene lookup returns CDR1 LGHDT and CDR2 YNNKEL (reference sequence). The CDR3 is 13 amino acids. The CDR3 reads CASSLRLREKLFF. The CDR3 bases are TGTGCCAGCAGCCTAAGACTACGTGAAAAACTGTTTTTT.

This clone appeared once. The J gene is TRBJ1-1, the V gene TRBV5-1; TRBD1 agrees at 9 bases. The germline V gene has CDR1 SGHRS and CDR2 YFSETQ. CDR3 length: 15 amino acids. V trimming: 0 bases; J trimming: 5 bases; junction bases outside the gene matches: 5. CDR3 DNA: TGCGCCAGCAGCTTGGACGGACAGGGGAGGACTGAAGCTTTCTTT. Amino acids: CASSLDGQGRTEAFF.

The V call is TRBV6-1, the J call TRBJ2-3; D gene unclear. V was cut by 1 base and J by 1 base, with 9 bases left in between. Germline V gives CDR1 MNHNS, CDR2 SASEGT. The CDR3 is 15 residues long. The CDR3 nucleotides read TGTGCCAGCAGTGAAGAGGTCGGAGGCACAGATACGCAGTATTTT. This translates into CASSEEVGGTDTQYF.

The genes are TRBV7-6 and TRBJ1-4, with 8 bases aligning to TRBD1. The CDR3 has 14 amino acids. Unmatched junction bases numbered 7, after V lost 5 bases and J lost 8 bases. Germline V gene lookup returns CDR1 SGHVS and CDR2 FNYEAQ. The CDR3: CASSAGTGSEKLFF. Here the CDR3 DNA reads TGTGCCAGCAGCGCCGGGACAGGAAGCGAAAAACTGTTTTTT.

The rearrangement uses TRBV14 and TRBJ2-1, with 12 nucleotides matching TRBD2. Germline CDR1 reads SGHDN; CDR2 reads FVKESK. The V segment lost 1 base and the J segment 12 bases; nucleotides outside the gene matches: 7. The CDR3 is made up of 15 amino acids. Here the CDR3 DNA reads TGTGCCAGCAGCCAAGGGCCTAGCGGGAGGGCGCGGCAGTTCTTC. Translated: CASSQGPSGRARQFF.

This clone was seen just once. This chain connects TRBV5-1 to TRBJ2-5, with a weak D call TRBD2 (6 bases). CDR3 length: 15 residues. Germline V gives CDR1 SGHRS, CDR2 YFSETQ. V was cut by 0 bases and J by 7 bases, with 16 bases left in between. This CDR3 is CASSLDPSRGGTQYF. DNA for the CDR3: TGCGCCAGCAGCTTGGACCCCTCGCGGGGAGGGACCCAGTACTTC. The variable domain in full, with the rest retrieved from reference TRBV5-1 and TRBJ2-5, is KAGVTQTPRYLIKTRGQQVTLSCSPISGHRSVSWYQQTPGQGLQFLFEYFSETQRNKGNFPGRFSGRQFSNSRSEMNVSTLELGDSALYLCASSLDPSRGGTQYFGPGTRLLVL.

This rearrangement joins TRBV6-5 to TRBJ2-5, with D perhaps matching TRBD2 (7 bases). CDR1 and CDR2 (germline): MNHEY, SVGAGI. This CDR3 is 14 amino acids long. With 6 bases removed from V and 5 bases from J, the gap between germline ends came to 16 bases. The CDR3 coding sequence is TGTGCCAGCAGCCTGGGGGGGCTTCAGGAGACCCAGTACTTC. This codes for CASSLGGLQETQYF.

Note on this clone: Additional DNA sequences in this sample encode the identical CDR3. The chain joins TRBV7-2 to TRBJ1-2, with TRBD1 matching over 10 bases. Unmatched junction bases numbered 4, after V lost 5 bases and J lost 4 bases. CDR3 length equals 14 residues. The germline V gene has CDR1 SGHTA and CDR2 FQGNSA. CDR3 coding DNA: TGTGCCAGCAGCCCAAGGACAGGGGGCTATGGCTACACCTTC. Translated: CASSPRTGGYGYTF.

This clone was seen a few times. The genes are TRBV19 and TRBJ2-1, with a weak D call TRBD1 (5 bases). CDR1 is LNHDA and CDR2 is SQIVND in the germline V gene (reference sequence). The CDR3 length is 15 residues. Trimming shortened V by 3 bases and J by 7 bases, and 16 bases separated the two germline ends. The CDR3 DNA reads as TGTGCCAGTAGTATGCTACAGGCAAACCCGAATGAGCAGTTCTTC. Translating it yields CASSMLQANPNEQFF.

The chain has TRBV2 and TRBJ2-7, with 14 bases matching TRBD2. The J segment lost 2 bases and the V segment lost 6 bases, leaving 3 bases of the junction unmatched. CDR1 SNHLY and CDR2 FYNNEI come from the germline V gene. This CDR3 spans 15 amino acids. CDR3 nucleotides: TGTGCCAGCAGAACGACTAGCGGGAGGGCCTACGAGCAGTACTTC. Amino acids: CASRTTSGRAYEQYF.

This clone was counted a single time. The V call is TRBV3-1 (or the pseudogene TRBV3-2), the J call TRBJ2-7, with D unclear. CDR1 LGHDT and CDR2 YNNKEL come from the germline V gene (reference sequence). The CDR3 extends over 14 amino acids. Trimming pared 2 bases from V and 2 bases from J, leaving 10 bases between. CDR3 nucleotide sequence: TGTGCCAGCAGCCAATTCCCGGGTACCTACGAGCAGTACTTC. Its protein product is CASSQFPGTYEQYF.

This chain links TRBV6-2 or TRBV6-3 with TRBJ2-7, with D unresolved. Trimming cost V 5 bases and J 2 bases, with 7 bases left between them. Germline-derived CDR1 and CDR2 are MNHEY and SVGEGT. The CDR3 is 12 amino acids. CDR3 coding DNA: TGTGCCAGCAGTCTAGGTACCTACGAGCAGTACTTC. This sequence encodes CASSLGTYEQYF.